This TCR beta chain was identified during a study of CD8 T cells in Susac syndrome. The CDR3 length is 15 residues. Germline assignment: CDR1 SGHDN and CDR2 FVKESK. V dropped 2 bases and J dropped 1 base, with 11 bases sitting between them. Reverse transcription of 0.5 to 1 ug RNA used random hexamers. TCRdb re-called the immunoSEQ multiplex PCR reads through MiXCR, storing one row per CDR3 protein. This sample has around 80,000 distinct CDR3 sequences, with 95% to 96% found just once. The chain uses TRBV14 and TRBJ1-2, with D unresolved. This receptor was taken from a human donor with Susac syndrome. The material sequenced was CD8+ T cells from PBMCs. The CDR3 sequence: CASSQLPGDNYGYTF. For the CDR3, the DNA is TGTGCCAGCAGCCAATTACCGGGAGATAACTATGGCTACACCTTC.